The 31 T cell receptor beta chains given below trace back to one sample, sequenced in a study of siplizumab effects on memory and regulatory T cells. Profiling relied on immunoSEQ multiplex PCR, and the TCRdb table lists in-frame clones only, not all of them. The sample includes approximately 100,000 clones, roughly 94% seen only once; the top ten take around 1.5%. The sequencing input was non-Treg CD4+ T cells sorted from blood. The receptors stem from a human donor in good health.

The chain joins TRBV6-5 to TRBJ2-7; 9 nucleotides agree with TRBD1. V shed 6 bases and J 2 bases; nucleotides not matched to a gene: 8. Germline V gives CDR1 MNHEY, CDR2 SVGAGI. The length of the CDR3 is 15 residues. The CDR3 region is CASRVDRGETYEQYF. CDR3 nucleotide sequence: TGTGCCAGCAGGGTCGACAGGGGGGAAACCTACGAGCAGTACTTC.

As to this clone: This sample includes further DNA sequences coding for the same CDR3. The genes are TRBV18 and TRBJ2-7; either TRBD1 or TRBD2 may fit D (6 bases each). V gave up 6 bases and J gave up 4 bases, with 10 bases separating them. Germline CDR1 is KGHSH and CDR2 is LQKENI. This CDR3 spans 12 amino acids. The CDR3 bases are TGTGCCAGCTCCCCGGGGGCTTACGAGCAGTACTTC. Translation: CASSPGAYEQYF.

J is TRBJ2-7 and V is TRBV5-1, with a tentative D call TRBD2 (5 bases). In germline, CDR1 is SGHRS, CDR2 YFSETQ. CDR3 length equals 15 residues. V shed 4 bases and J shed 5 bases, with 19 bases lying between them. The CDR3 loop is CASSPYPTSGNEQYF. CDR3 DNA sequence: TGCGCCAGCAGCCCATACCCTACTTCGGGGAACGAGCAGTACTTC.

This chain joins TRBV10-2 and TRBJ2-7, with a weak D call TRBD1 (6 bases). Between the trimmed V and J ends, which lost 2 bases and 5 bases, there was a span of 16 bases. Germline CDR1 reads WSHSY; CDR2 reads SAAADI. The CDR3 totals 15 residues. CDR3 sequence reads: CASSEPGRGSNEQYF. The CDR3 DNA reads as TGCGCCAGCAGTGAGCCTGGCAGGGGTTCAAACGAGCAGTACTTC.

The CDR3, as DNA: TGCGCCAGCAGCCAAGAGGGAGCGGGAGGTGGGAATGAGCAGTTCTTC. As protein: CASSQEGAGGGNEQFF. The chain joins TRBV4-1 to TRBJ2-1; 9 nucleotides line up with TRBD2. The trim removed 0 bases at V and 7 bases at J, leaving 7 bases unmatched. Germline CDR1 reads MGHRA; CDR2 reads YSYEKL. CDR3 size: 16 residues.

The CDR3 region is CASSRLAGTDTQYF. DNA of the CDR3: TGTGCCAGCAGTCGACTAGCGGGCACAGATACGCAGTATTTT. The chain carries TRBV6-1 and TRBJ2-3; 9 bases align to TRBD2. Trimming at V came to 5 bases and at J to 1 base, leaving 1 base not matched to a gene. CDR3 length: 14 amino acids. Germline values: CDR1 MNHNS, CDR2 SASEGT.

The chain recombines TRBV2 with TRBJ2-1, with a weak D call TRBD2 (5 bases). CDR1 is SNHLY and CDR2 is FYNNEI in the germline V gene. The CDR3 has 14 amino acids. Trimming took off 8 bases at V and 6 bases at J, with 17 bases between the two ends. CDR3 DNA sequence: TGTGCCAGCGTTGGAGGAGGATTGCGCAATGAGCAGTTCTTC. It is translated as CASVGGGLRNEQFF.

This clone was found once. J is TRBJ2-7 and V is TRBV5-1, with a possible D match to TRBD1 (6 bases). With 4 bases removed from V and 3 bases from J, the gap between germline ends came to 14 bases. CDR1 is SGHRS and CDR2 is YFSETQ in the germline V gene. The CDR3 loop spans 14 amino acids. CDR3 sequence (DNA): TGCGCCAGCAGCGTACAGGGTGTTGACTACGAGCAGTACTTC. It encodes CASSVQGVDYEQYF. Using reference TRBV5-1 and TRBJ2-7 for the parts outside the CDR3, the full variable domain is KAGVTQTPRYLIKTRGQQVTLSCSPISGHRSVSWYQQTPGQGLQFLFEYFSETQRNKGNFPGRFSGRQFSNSRSEMNVSTLELGDSALYLCASSVQGVDYEQYFGPGTRLTVT.

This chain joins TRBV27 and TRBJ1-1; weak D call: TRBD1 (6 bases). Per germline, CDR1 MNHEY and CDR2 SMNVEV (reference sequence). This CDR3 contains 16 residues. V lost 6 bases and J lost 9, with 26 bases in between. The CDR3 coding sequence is TGTGCCAGCAGGGGATCTACGACAGGCGAACGTGGAAAAGCTTTCTTT. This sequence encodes CASRGSTTGERGKAFF.

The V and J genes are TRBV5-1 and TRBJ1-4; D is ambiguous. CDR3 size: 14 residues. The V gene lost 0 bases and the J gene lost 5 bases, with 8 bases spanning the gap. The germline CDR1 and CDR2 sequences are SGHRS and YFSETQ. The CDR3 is CASSLDSGNEKLFF. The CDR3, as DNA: TGCGCCAGCAGCTTGGACAGCGGAAATGAAAAACTGTTTTTT. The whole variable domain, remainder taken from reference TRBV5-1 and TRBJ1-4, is KAGVTQTPRYLIKTRGQQVTLSCSPISGHRSVSWYQQTPGQGLQFLFEYFSETQRNKGNFPGRFSGRQFSNSRSEMNVSTLELGDSALYLCASSLDSGNEKLFFGSGTQLSVL.

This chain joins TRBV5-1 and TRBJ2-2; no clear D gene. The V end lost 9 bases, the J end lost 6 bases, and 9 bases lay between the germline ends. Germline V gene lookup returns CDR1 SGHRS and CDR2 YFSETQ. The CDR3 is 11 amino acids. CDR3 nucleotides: TGCGCCATCCGTTTATCCGGGGAGCTGTTTTTT. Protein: CAIRLSGELFF. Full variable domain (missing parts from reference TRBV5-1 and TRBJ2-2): KAGVTQTPRYLIKTRGQQVTLSCSPISGHRSVSWYQQTPGQGLQFLFEYFSETQRNKGNFPGRFSGRQFSNSRSEMNVSTLELGDSALYLCAIRLSGELFFGEGSRLTVL.

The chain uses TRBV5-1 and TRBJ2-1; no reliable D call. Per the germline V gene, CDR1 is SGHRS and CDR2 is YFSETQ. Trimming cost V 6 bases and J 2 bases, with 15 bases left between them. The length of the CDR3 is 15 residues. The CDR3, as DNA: TGCGCCAGCACCCACACCGGACCAGCCTACAATGAGCAGTTCTTC. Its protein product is CASTHTGPAYNEQFF.

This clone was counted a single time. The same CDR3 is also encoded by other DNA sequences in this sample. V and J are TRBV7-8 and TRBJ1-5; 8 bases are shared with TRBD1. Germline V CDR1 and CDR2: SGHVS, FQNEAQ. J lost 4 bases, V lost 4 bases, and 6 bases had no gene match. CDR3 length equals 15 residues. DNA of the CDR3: TGTGCCAGCAGCTCGCCGGACAGGGTGAATCAGCCCCAGCATTTT. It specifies CASSSPDRVNQPQHF.

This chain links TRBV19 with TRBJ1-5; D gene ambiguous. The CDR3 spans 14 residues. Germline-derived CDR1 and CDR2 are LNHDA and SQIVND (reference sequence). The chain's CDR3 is CAIVPFDSNQPQHF. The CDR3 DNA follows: TGTGCTATAGTCCCCTTTGATAGCAATCAGCCCCAGCATTTT.

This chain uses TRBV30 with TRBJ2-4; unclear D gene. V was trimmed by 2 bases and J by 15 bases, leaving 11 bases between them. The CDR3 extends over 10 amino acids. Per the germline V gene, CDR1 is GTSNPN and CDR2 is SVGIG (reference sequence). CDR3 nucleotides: TGTGCCTGGAGTCGGAGTCGAGTGTACTTC. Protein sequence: CAWSRSRVYF.

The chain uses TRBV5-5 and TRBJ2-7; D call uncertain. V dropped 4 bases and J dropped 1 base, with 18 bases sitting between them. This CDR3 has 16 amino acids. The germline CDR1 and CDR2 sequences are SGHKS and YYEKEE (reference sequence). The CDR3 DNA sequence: TGTGCCAGCAGCGCCAGGACCGGAATGGGTTCCTACGAGCAGTACTTC. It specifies CASSARTGMGSYEQYF.

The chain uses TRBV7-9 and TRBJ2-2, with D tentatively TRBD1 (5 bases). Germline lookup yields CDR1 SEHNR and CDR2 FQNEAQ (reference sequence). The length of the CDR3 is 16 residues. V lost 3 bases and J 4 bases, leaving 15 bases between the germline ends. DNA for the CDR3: TGTGCCAGCAGCTTGATCCCACAGGTCGGCACCGGGGAGCTGTTTTTT. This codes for CASSLIPQVGTGELFF. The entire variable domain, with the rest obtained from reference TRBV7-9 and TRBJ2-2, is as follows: DTGVSQNPRHKITKRGQNVTFRCDPISEHNRLYWYRQTLGQGPEFLTYFQNEAQLEKSRLLSDRFSAERPKGSFSTLEIQRTEQGDSAMYLCASSLIPQVGTGELFFGEGSRLTVL.

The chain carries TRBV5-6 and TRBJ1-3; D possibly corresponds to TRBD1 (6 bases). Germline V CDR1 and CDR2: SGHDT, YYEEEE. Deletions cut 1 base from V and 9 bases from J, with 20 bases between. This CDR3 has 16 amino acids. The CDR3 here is CASSLNGQSLDGTIYF. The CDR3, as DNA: TGTGCCAGCAGCTTGAACGGACAGTCTCTGGACGGCACCATATATTTT.

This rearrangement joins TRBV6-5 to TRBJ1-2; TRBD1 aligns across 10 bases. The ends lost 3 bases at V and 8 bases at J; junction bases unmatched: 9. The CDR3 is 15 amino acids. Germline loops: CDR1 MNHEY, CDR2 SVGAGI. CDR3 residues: CASSYGRQGAGGYTF. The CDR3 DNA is TGTGCCAGCAGTTATGGGCGACAGGGGGCGGGAGGCTACACCTTC.

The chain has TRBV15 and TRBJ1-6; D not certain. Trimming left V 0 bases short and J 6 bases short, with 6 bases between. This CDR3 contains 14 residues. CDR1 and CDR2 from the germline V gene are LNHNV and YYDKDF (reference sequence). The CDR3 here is CATSRDPINSPLHF. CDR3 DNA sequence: TGTGCCACCAGCAGAGACCCCATTAATTCACCCCTCCACTTT.

CDR3 amino acids: CASSDLSTYEQYF. The CDR3 DNA sequence: TGTGCCAGCAGTGATTTGTCTACCTACGAGCAGTACTTC. The chain couples TRBV6-1 to TRBJ2-7; no clear D gene. CDR1 and CDR2 (germline): MNHNS, SASEGT. There are 13 residues in the CDR3. V was shortened by 3 bases and J by 2 bases, with 8 bases between the two germline ends.

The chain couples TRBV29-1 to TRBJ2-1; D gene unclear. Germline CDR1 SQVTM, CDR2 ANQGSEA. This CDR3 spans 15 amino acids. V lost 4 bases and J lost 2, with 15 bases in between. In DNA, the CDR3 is TGCAGCGTTGTCCCCCGGGTAGCAACCTACAATGAGCAGTTCTTC. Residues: CSVVPRVATYNEQFF.

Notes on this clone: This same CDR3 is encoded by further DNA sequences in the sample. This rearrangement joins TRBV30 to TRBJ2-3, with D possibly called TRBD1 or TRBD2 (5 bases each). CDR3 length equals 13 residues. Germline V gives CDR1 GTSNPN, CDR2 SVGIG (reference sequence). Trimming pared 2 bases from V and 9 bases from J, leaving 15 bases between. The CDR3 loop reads CAWSYTPGPTQYF. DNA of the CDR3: TGTGCCTGGAGTTACACACCGGGACCGACGCAGTATTTT.

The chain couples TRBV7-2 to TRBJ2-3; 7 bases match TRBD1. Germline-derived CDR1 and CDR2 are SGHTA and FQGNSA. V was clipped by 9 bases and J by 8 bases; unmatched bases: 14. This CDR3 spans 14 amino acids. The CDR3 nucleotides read TGTGCCAGTAGTTGGCAGGGGGAGCTCGGTACGCAGTATTTT. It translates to CASSWQGELGTQYF.

In DNA form, the CDR3 reads TGTGCCAGCAGCTTGGGGGCTGATACGCAGTATTTT. It translates to CASSLGADTQYF. The V and J genes are TRBV5-4 and TRBJ2-3; no clear D. The CDR3 has 12 residues. The germline V gene encodes CDR1 SGHNT and CDR2 YYREEE (reference sequence). V was pared by 0 bases and J by 6 bases, with 5 bases between.

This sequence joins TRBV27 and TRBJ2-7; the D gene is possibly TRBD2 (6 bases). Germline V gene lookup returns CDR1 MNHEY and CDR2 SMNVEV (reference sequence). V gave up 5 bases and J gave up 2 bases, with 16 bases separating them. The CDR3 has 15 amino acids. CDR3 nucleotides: TGTGCCAGCAGTCCTTATGTAGCGGCGACCTACGAGCAGTACTTC. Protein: CASSPYVAATYEQYF.

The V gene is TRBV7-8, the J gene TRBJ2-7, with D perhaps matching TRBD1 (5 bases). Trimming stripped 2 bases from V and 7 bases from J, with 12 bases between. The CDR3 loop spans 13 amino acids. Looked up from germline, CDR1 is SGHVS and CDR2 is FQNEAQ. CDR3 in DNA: TGTGCCAGCAGCTTACAGGGTTTGGGAGAGCAGTACTTC. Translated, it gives CASSLQGLGEQYF. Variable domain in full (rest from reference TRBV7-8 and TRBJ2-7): GAGVSQSPRYKVAKRGQDVALRCDPISGHVSLFWYQQALGQGPEFLTYFQNEAQLDKSGLPSDRFFAERPEGSVSTLKIQRTQQEDSAVYLCASSLQGLGEQYFGPGTRLTVT.

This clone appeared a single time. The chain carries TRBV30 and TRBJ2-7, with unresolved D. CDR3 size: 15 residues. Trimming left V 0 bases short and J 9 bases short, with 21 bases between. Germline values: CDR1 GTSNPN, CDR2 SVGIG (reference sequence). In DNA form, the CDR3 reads TGTGCCTGGAGTGTACGAAGGGTCTCCTTGATCGGGCAGTACTTC. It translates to CAWSVRRVSLIGQYF. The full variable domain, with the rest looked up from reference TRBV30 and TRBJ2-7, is SQTIHQWPATLVQPVGSPLSLECTVEGTSNPNLYWYRQAAGRGLQLLFYSVGIGQISSEVPQNLSASRPQDRQFILSSKKLLLSDSGFYLCAWSVRRVSLIGQYFGPGTRLTVT.

The CDR3 bases are TGCGCCAGCAGCAGCACAGGGGGCACTATCAATGAGCAGTTCTTC. Translation: CASSSTGGTINEQFF. The chain has TRBV5-1 and TRBJ2-1; 9 nucleotides line up with TRBD1. J was trimmed by 6 bases and V by 4 bases; bases with no gene match: 8. This CDR3 is built from 15 residues. Germline V gives CDR1 SGHRS, CDR2 YFSETQ.

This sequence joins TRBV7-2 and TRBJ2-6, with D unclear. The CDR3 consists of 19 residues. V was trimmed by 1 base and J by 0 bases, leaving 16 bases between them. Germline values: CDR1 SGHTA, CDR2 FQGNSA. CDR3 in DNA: TGTGCCAGCAGCTTAGTCGGATTCCTTCGCGACTCTGGGGCCAACGTCCTGACTTTC. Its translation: CASSLVGFLRDSGANVLTF.

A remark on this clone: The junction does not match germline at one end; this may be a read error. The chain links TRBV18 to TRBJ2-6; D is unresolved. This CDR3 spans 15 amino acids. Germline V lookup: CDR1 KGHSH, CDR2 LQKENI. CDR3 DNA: TGTGCCAGCTCACCAGTAACAGTTGTGGCCACCGTCCTGACTTTC. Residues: CASSPVTVVATVLTF.